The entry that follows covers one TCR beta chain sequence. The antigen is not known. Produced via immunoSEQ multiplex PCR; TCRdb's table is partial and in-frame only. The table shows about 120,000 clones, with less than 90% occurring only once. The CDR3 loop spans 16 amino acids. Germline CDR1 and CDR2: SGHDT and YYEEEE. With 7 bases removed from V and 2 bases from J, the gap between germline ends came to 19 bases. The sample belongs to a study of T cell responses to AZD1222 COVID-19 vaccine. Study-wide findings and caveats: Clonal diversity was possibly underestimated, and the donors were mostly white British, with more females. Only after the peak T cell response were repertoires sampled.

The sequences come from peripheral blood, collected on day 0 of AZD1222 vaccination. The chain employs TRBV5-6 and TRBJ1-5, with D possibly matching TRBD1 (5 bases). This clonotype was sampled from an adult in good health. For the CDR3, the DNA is TGTGCCAGCGGTGGGGGACGGGAGAGACGCAATCAGCCCCAGCATTTT. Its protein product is CASGGGRERRNQPQHF.